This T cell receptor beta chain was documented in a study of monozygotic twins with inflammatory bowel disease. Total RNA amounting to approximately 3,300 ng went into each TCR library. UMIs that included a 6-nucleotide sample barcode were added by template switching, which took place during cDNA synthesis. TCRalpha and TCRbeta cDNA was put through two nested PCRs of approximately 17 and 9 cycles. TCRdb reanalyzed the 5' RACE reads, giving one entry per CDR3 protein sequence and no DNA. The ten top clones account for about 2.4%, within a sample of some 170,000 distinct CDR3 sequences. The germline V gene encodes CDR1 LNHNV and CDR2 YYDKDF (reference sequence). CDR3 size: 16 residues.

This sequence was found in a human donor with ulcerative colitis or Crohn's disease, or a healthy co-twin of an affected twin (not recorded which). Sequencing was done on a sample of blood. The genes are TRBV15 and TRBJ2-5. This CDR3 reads CATSRELPVGVETQYF.